The 10 T cell receptor beta chains listed next were all sequenced from one sample in a study of beta chain features in type 1 diabetes. All of the isolated RNA was reverse transcribed, so expressed TCRB transcripts were sequenced. Method: immunoSEQ multiplex PCR; TCRdb's copy keeps in-frame clones and lacks some. The sample includes over 300,000 clones, 8% of them seen just once. The source material was central memory CD4+ T cells from blood. These receptors came from a young woman in good health.

This clone was observed a handful of times. Other DNA sequences in this specimen translate into the identical CDR3. The chain has TRBV28 and TRBJ1-2; D remains unclear. The CDR3 extends over 12 amino acids. Trimming cost V 1 base and J 3 bases, with 3 bases left between them. CDR1 is MDHEN and CDR2 is SYDVKM in the germline V gene. The CDR3 protein is CASSLSDYGYTF. The DNA for the CDR3 is TGTGCCAGCAGTTTATCGGACTATGGCTACACCTTC.

This chain links TRBV7-2 with TRBJ1-1, with 8 bases that match TRBD1. The CDR3 sequence is 15 residues long. CDR1 is SGHTA, CDR2 FQGNSA, per germline. After removal of 1 base from V and 4 bases from J, the junction contained 5 bases not matched to a gene. The CDR3 spells CASSLVVGQGTEAFF. The DNA of the CDR3 is TGTGCCAGCAGCTTAGTAGTAGGACAGGGCACTGAAGCTTTCTTT.

This clone was recorded a few times. The rearrangement joins TRBV18 to TRBJ2-7; D unresolved. CDR1 and CDR2 (germline): KGHSH, LQKENI. With 3 bases removed from V and 4 bases from J, the gap between germline ends came to 10 bases. This CDR3 contains 13 residues. The CDR3 nucleotides read TGTGCCAGCTCACCCGAGGATCAATACGAGCAGTACTTC. Its protein product is CASSPEDQYEQYF.

This clone was detected many times. The rearrangement joins TRBV19 to TRBJ1-3; D might be TRBD1 (6 bases). CDR3 length: 14 amino acids. Trimming stripped 9 bases from V and 2 bases from J, with 14 bases between. The germline V gene has CDR1 LNHDA and CDR2 SQIVND (reference sequence). This chain's CDR3 is CASRDRSTGNTIYF. The DNA of the CDR3 is TGTGCCAGCCGAGACAGGAGCACTGGAAACACCATATATTTT.

This clone has only a few counts. The same CDR3 arises from other DNA sequences in this sample as well. CDR3 nucleotide sequence: TGTGCCAGCAGCCAAGGGCTAGCGGCCTACGAGCAGTACTTC. It encodes CASSQGLAAYEQYF. The chain is built from TRBV7-2 and TRBJ2-7; 7 bases line up with TRBD2. V lost 5 bases, J lost 2 bases, and 6 bases stayed unmatched. There are 14 residues in the CDR3. Germline V gene data show CDR1 as SGHTA and CDR2 as FQGNSA.

Many counts were recorded for this clone. The chain uses TRBV5-1 and TRBJ2-1, with TRBD2 matching over 10 bases. The CDR3 length is 15 residues. The J segment lost 4 bases and the V segment lost 4 bases, leaving 5 bases of the junction unmatched. Germline assignment: CDR1 SGHRS and CDR2 YFSETQ. The CDR3 loop is CASSTKTSGYNEQFF. The CDR3 DNA reads as TGCGCCAGCAGCACCAAGACTAGCGGGTACAATGAGCAGTTCTTC.

The chain links TRBV27 to TRBJ2-1; 10 bases map to TRBD1. J lost 15 bases, V lost 0 bases, and 8 bases had no gene match. There are 14 residues in the CDR3. Germline V gene data show CDR1 as MNHEY and CDR2 as SMNVEV (reference sequence). The CDR3 reads CASSLSSGQGVGFF. The CDR3, as DNA: TGTGCCAGCAGTTTATCATCCGGACAGGGGGTAGGGTTCTTC.

This clone was detected many times. The rearrangement uses TRBV15 and TRBJ1-1, with D maybe TRBD1 (6 bases). V lost 7 bases and J 10 bases, leaving 25 bases between the germline ends. CDR1 and CDR2 from the germline V gene are LNHNV and YYDKDF (reference sequence). The CDR3 has 15 amino acids. CDR3 loop: CATTSEAGALGRAFF. In DNA form, the CDR3 reads TGTGCCACCACTTCGGAGGCAGGGGCCTTGGGTAGAGCTTTCTTT.

This chain uses TRBV27 with TRBJ2-7, with D maybe TRBD2 (6 bases). The V gene's germline CDR1 is MNHEY and CDR2 SMNVEV (reference sequence). V was pared by 3 bases and J by 4 bases, with 10 bases between. The CDR3 runs 13 residues. The CDR3 spells CASSLVAAYEQYF. DNA of the CDR3: TGTGCCAGCAGTTTGGTAGCGGCGTACGAGCAGTACTTC.

This clone was found a few times. The rearrangement uses TRBV18 and TRBJ2-5; unclear D gene. CDR1 is KGHSH and CDR2 is LQKENI in the germline V gene. V shed 3 bases and J shed 3 bases, with 11 bases lying between them. The CDR3 loop spans 14 amino acids. CDR3 sequence (DNA): TGTGCCAGCTCACCCACCCACACCAAAGAGACCCAGTACTTC. Encoded protein: CASSPTHTKETQYF.